This T cell receptor beta chain was observed in a study of cytomegalovirus exposure and HLA in healthy donors. Regarding this clone: Its matching antigen is unknown.

Study-level results: Association with HLA alleles at 0.05 false discovery rate was found for 16,951 TCR beta sequences in a later analysis.

Primers for the PCR totalled 60 Vbeta and 13 Jbeta. Method: immunoSEQ multiplex PCR; TCRdb's copy keeps in-frame clones and lacks some. The table records around 150,000 clones, about 85% of them present only once. Sample: PBMCs. The TCR sequence derives from a human donor in good health.

In nucleotides, the CDR3 is TGTGCCAGCAGTGAAGCGTGGCTCGGGGGGGATACGCAGTATTTT. It translates to CASSEAWLGGDTQYF. The J gene is TRBJ2-3, the V gene TRBV6-1; TRBD2 matches at 7 bases. The CDR3 runs 15 residues. Germline V CDR1 and CDR2: MNHNS, SASEGT. V shed 0 bases and J 6 bases; nucleotides not matched to a gene: 6.